A selection of T cell receptor beta chains follows, all from one sample in a study of response to subunit inactivated influenza vaccine. In TCRdb, the RT-PCR reads were re-called with MiXCR into one record per CDR3 protein. This table holds 500,000 to 550,000 distinct CDR3 sequences, less than 8% found once. This sample comprised PBMCs from blood, obtained roughly 24 months after vaccination. The receptors were sampled from a man aged 50-75 years who received an inactivated influenza vaccine. CDR3s include the opening cysteine and the closing phenylalanine or tryptophan. A D gene is named only where the DNA matches it firmly. Clone size is stated in some rows and not others, as once, few, many or a class when expanded.

D: TRBD1
size: many
J: TRBJ2-1
V: TRBV28
CDR3: CASRTHDRANEQFF
DNA: TGTGCCAGCAGAACTCACGACAGGGCCAATGAGCAGTTCTTC

D: .
size: few
J: TRBJ2-5
V: TRBV20-1
CDR3: CSARGLIRSERIQYF
DNA: TGCAGTGCTAGAGGTCTTATTAGGTCGGAGAGAATCCAGTACTTC

D: TRBD2
size: .
J: TRBJ2-7
V: TRBV6-2/TRBV6-3
CDR3: CASSKTSGNYEQYF
DNA: TGTGCCAGCAGCAAGACTAGCGGGAACTACGAGCAGTACTTC

D: .
size: .
J: TRBJ2-7
V: TRBV5-1
CDR3: CASSFRIARSYEQYF
DNA: TGCGCCAGCAGCTTTCGGATAGCTCGCTCCTACGAGCAGTACTTC

D: .
size: many
J: TRBJ1-5
V: TRBV7-9
CDR3: CASSQGTLNQPQHF
DNA: TGTGCCAGCAGCCAAGGAACTCTCAATCAGCCCCAGCATTTT

D: TRBD2
size: many
J: TRBJ2-1
V: TRBV6-2/TRBV6-3
CDR3: CASSRGSSYNEQFF
DNA: TGTGCCAGCAGCCGCGGGAGCTCCTACAATGAGCAGTTCTTC

D: .
size: .
J: TRBJ1-2
V: TRBV20-1
CDR3: CSAFRHRTYGYTF
DNA: TGCAGTGCTTTCCGCCACAGGACCTATGGCTACACCTTC

D: .
size: .
J: TRBJ2-4
V: TRBV6-2/TRBV6-3
CDR3: CASSNGQRVQNIQYF
DNA: TGTGCCAGCAGTAACGGACAGCGGGTCCAAAACATTCAGTACTTC

D: .
size: many
J: TRBJ2-1
V: TRBV5-6
CDR3: CASSFWGPGGVKNEQFF
DNA: TGTGCCAGCAGCTTTTGGGGGCCGGGGGGAGTGAAGAATGAGCAGTTCTTC

D: TRBD1
size: few
J: TRBJ1-6
V: TRBV4-3
CDR3: CASSQDRDSRSPLHF
DNA: TGCGCCAGCAGCCAAGATCGGGACAGCAGATCACCCCTCCACTTT

D: TRBD1
size: few
J: TRBJ2-7
V: TRBV4-3
CDR3: CASSQTRTGRYEQYF
DNA: TGCGCCAGCAGCCAAACAAGGACAGGGCGATACGAGCAGTACTTC

D: .
size: many
J: TRBJ2-1
V: TRBV7-9
CDR3: CASSSLAQSGEQFF
DNA: TGTGCCAGCAGCTCGCTAGCGCAATCGGGTGAGCAGTTCTTC

D: .
size: few
J: TRBJ1-1
V: TRBV7-2
CDR3: CASSPRTSNTEAFF
DNA: TGTGCCAGCAGCCCACGAACAAGTAACACTGAAGCTTTCTTT

D: .
size: few
J: TRBJ2-7
V: TRBV4-2
CDR3: CASSQGTPEQYF
DNA: TGTGCCAGCAGCCAAGGGACACCCGAGCAGTACTTC